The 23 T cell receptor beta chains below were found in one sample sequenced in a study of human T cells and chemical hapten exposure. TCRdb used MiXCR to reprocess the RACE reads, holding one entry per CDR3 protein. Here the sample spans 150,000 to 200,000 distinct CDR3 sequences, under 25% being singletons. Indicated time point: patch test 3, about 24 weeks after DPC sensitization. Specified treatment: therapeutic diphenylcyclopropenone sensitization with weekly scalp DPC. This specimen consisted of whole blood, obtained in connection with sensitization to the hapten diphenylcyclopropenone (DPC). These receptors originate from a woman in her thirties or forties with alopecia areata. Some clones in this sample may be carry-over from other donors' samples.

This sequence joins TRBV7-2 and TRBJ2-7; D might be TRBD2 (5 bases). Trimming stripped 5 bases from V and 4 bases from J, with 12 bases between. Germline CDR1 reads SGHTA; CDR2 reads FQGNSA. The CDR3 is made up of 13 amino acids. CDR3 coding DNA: TGTGCCAGCAGCCAAAAGCGAGGGTACGAGCAGTACTTC. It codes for CASSQKRGYEQYF.

The CDR3 loop reads CASSVDFITEAFF. For the CDR3, the DNA is TGTGCCAGCAGCGTAGATTTTATTACTGAAGCTTTCTTT. The chain couples TRBV9 to TRBJ1-1; D unclear. This CDR3 contains 13 residues. Germline-derived CDR1 and CDR2 are SGDLS and YYNGEE. Trimming removed 0 bases at V and 5 bases at J, with 8 bases between.

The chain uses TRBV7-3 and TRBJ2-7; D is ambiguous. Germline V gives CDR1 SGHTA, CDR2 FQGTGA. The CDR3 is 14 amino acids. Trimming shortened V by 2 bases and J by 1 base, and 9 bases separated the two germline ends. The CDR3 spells CASSLHDRSYEQYF. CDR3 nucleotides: TGTGCCAGCAGCTTACACGACCGTTCCTACGAGCAGTACTTC.

The CDR3 DNA is TGTGCCAGCAGGGCAGGGCCCTCCTACGAGCAGTACTTC. Amino acids: CASRAGPSYEQYF. The J gene is TRBJ2-7, the V gene TRBV7-9; a possible D gene is TRBD1 (5 bases). The CDR3 is 13 residues long. From germline, CDR1 is SEHNR and CDR2 FQNEAQ (reference sequence). V lost 6 bases and J 0 bases, leaving 9 bases between the germline ends.

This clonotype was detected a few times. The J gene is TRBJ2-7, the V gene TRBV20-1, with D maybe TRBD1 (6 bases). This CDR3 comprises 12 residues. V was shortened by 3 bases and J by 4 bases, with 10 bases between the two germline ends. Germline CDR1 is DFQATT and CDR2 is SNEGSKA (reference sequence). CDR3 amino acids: CSASRGPYEQYF. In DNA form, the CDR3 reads TGCAGTGCTAGCAGGGGACCTTACGAGCAGTACTTC.

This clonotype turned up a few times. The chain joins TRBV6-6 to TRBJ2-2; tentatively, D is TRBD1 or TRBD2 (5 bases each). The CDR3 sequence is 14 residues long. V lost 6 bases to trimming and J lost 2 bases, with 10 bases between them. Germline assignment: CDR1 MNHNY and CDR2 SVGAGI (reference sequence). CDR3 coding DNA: TGTGCCAGCAGCGGGACGGGAAACACCGGGGAGCTGTTTTTT. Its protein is CASSGTGNTGELFF.

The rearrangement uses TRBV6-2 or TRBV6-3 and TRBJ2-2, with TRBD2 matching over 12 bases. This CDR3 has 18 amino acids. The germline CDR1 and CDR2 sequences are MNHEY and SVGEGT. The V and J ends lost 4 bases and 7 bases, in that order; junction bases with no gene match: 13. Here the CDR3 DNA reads TGTGCCAGCAGTTCCGGACTAGCGGGAAAATTACTCCGCGGGGAGCTGTTTTTT. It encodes CASSSGLAGKLLRGELFF.

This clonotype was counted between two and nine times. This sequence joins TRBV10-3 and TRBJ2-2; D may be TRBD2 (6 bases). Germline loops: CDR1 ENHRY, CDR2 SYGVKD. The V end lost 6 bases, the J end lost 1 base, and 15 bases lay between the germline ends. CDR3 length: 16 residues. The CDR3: CAIRTGGTENTGELFF. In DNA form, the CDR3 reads TGTGCCATCAGGACTGGCGGGACGGAGAACACCGGGGAGCTGTTTTTT.

CDR3: CASRYSGRAAEQFF. As DNA, the CDR3 is TGTGCCAGTCGCTACAGCGGGAGGGCCGCTGAGCAGTTCTTC. The V gene is TRBV12-3 or TRBV12-4, the J gene TRBJ2-1, with 10 bases that match TRBD2. V lost 9 bases and J lost 9; bases outside the gene matches: 11. The CDR3 has 14 residues.

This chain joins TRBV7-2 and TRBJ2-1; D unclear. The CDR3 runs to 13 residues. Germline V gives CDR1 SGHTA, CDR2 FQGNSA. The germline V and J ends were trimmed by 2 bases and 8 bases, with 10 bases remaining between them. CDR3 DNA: TGTGCCAGCAGCTTAATCCTGGGCGATGAGCAGTTCTTC. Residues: CASSLILGDEQFF.

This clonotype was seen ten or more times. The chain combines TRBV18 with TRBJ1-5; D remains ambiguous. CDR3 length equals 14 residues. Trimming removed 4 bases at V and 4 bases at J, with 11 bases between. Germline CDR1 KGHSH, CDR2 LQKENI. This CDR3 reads CASSRDPLNQPQHF. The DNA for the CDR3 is TGTGCCAGCTCACGGGATCCACTGAATCAGCCCCAGCATTTT.

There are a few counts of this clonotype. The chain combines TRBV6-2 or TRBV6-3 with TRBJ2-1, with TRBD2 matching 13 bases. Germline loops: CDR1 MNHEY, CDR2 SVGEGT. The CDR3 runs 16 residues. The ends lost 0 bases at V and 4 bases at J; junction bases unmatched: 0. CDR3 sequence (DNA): TGTGCCAGCAGTTACTCGGGACTAGCGGGGTACAATGAGCAGTTCTTC. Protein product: CASSYSGLAGYNEQFF.

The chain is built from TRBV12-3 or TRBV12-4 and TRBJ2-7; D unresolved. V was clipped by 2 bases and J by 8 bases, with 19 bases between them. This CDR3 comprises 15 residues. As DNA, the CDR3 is TGTGCCAGCAGTTTATCATCCGAAGCCGTACTGAAGCAGTACTTC. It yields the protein CASSLSSEAVLKQYF.

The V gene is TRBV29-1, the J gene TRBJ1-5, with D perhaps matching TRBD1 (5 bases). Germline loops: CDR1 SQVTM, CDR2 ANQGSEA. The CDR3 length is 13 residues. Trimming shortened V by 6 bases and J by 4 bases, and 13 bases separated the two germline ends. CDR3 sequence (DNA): TGCAGCGTGGCAGGGCAACCTAATCAGCCCCAGCATTTT. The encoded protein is CSVAGQPNQPQHF.

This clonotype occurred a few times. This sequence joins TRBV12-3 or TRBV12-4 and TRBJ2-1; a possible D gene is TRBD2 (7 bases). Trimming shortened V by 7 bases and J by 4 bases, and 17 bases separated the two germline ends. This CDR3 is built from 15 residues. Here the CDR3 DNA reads TGTGCCAGCAAGGGGGGGAAGGGCTCGTACAATGAGCAGTTCTTC. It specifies CASKGGKGSYNEQFF.

The CDR3 DNA sequence: TGCAGCGTTGGACTAGCGGGGGTCTACGAGCAGTACTTC. Protein sequence: CSVGLAGVYEQYF. The V call is TRBV29-1, the J call TRBJ2-7, with 12 bases aligning to TRBD2. Germline V gene data show CDR1 as SQVTM and CDR2 as ANQGSEA. The V segment lost 4 bases and the J segment 3 bases; nucleotides outside the gene matches: 1. CDR3 length: 13 residues.

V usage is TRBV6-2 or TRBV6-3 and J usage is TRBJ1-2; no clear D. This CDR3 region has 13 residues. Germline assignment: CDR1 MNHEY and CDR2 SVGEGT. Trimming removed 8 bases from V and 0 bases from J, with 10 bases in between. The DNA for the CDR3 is TGTGCCAGCCGACGGTCGTCTAACTATGGCTACACCTTC. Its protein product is CASRRSSNYGYTF.

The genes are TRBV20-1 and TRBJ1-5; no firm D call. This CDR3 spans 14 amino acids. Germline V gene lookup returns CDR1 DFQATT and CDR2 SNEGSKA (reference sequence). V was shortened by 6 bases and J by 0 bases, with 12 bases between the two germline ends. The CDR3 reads CSAPNPYSNQPQHF. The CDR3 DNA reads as TGCAGTGCACCAAACCCATATAGCAATCAGCCCCAGCATTTT.

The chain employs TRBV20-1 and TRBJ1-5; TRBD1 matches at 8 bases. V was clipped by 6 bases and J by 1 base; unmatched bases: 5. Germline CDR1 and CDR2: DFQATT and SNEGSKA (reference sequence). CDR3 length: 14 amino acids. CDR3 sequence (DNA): TGCAGTGCCAGGGGGCGGGCCAGCAATCAGCCCCAGCATTTT. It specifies CSARGRASNQPQHF.

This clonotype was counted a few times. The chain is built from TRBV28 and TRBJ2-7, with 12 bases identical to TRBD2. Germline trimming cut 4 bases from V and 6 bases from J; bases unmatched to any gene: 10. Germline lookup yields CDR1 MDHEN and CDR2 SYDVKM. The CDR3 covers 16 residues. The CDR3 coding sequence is TGTGCCAGCAGTTCTCCGAGACTAGCGGGAGCAGGCGAGCAGTACTTC. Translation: CASSSPRLAGAGEQYF.

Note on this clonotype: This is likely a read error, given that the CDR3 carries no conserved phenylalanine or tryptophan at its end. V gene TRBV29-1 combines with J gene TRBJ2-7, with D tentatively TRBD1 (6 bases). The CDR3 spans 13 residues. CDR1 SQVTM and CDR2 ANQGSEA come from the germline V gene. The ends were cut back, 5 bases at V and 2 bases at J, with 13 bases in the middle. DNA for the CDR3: TGCAGCGTTACGTACGACAGGCCCTACGAGCAGTACTCC. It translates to CSVTYDRPYEQYS.

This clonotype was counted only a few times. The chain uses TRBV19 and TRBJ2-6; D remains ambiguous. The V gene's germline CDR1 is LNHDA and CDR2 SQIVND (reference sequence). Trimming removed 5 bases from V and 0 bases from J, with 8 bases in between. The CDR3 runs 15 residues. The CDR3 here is CASSPTISGANVLTF. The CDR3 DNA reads TGTGCCAGTAGTCCCACGATCTCTGGGGCCAACGTCCTGACTTTC.

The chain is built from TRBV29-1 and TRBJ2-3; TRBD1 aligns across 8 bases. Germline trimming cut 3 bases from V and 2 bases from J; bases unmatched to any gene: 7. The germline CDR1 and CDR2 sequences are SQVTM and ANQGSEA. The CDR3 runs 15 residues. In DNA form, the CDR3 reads TGCAGCGTTGAGTCGGACAGGGTTATCACAGATACGCAGTATTTT. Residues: CSVESDRVITDTQYF.